The 25 T cell receptor beta chains listed next were all sequenced from one sample in a study of OX40 agonist ivuxolimab in advanced cancers. Libraries were prepared by immunoSEQ multiplex PCR; TCRdb keeps only in-frame clonotypes and omits some of them. The data show roughly 26,000 clones, with around 90% seen just once and less than 20% held by the top ten. The sample was CD4+ or CD8+ T cells sorted from blood, taken in a trial of the OX40 agonist ivuxolimab. The source is an adult with an advanced solid tumor such as melanoma, head and neck, liver or kidney cancer.

CDR3 region: CASSTSQYRGNNEKLFF. The CDR3 nucleotides are TGTGCCAGCAGCACTTCCCAATACAGGGGGAATAATGAAAAACTGTTTTTT. The chain joins TRBV5-5 to TRBJ1-4; 8 bases align to TRBD1. CDR1 and CDR2 (germline): SGHKS, YYEKEE (reference sequence). J was trimmed by 4 bases and V by 4 bases; bases with no gene match: 12. The CDR3 covers 17 residues.

CDR3 amino acids: CASSSAGQLGNTIYF. DNA of the CDR3: TGTGCCAGCTCTTCCGCTGGACAACTTGGAAACACCATATATTTT. The gene calls are TRBV6-5 and TRBJ1-3; D perhaps matches TRBD1 (5 bases). The length of the CDR3 is 15 residues. CDR1 and CDR2 (germline): MNHEY, SVGAGI. V gave up 8 bases and J gave up 3 bases, with 17 bases separating them.

This clone was recorded only once. The V gene is TRBV4-3, the J gene TRBJ1-2; the D is unclear. CDR1 and CDR2 (germline): LGHNA, YSLEER. Trimming took 4 bases from V and 5 from J, leaving 17 bases between them. The CDR3 extends over 15 amino acids. CDR3 amino acids: CASSPRTDYLYGYTF. The CDR3 DNA reads as TGCGCCAGCAGCCCCCGAACGGATTACTTGTATGGCTACACCTTC.

The chain has TRBV6-1 and TRBJ2-3; D gene ambiguous. Germline CDR1 reads MNHNS; CDR2 reads SASEGT. This CDR3 comprises 13 residues. V lost 3 bases, J lost 13 bases, and 17 bases lay in between. In DNA, the CDR3 is TGTGCCAGCAGTGACGAGACCTTTTTCGAGAAGTATTTT. Translating gives CASSDETFFEKYF.

V and J are TRBV9 and TRBJ2-7, with 7 bases matching TRBD2. The V and J ends lost 0 bases and 6 bases, in that order; junction bases with no gene match: 3. The CDR3 sequence is 13 residues long. Per germline, CDR1 SGDLS and CDR2 YYNGEE. Written as DNA, the CDR3 is TGTGCCAGCAGCGTAGTGGGCGGGGGCGAGCAGTACTTC. Protein sequence: CASSVVGGGEQYF.

V and J are TRBV7-9 and TRBJ2-3; D remains unclear. Germline values: CDR1 SEHNR, CDR2 FQNEAQ (reference sequence). This CDR3 has 11 amino acids. V lost 6 bases and J lost 3, with 4 bases in between. The CDR3 nucleotides read TGTGCCAGCAGTCAGACAGATACGCAGTATTTT. Translating gives CASSQTDTQYF.

V and J are TRBV4-3 and TRBJ1-1; no definite D call. This CDR3 spans 15 amino acids. The V and J ends lost 3 bases and 1 base respectively, with 12 bases between them. Germline V gene lookup returns CDR1 LGHNA and CDR2 YSLEER. The CDR3 region has the DNA TGCGCCAGCAGCCAGCACGGACTGGCGAACACTGAAGCTTTCTTT. Translation gives CASSQHGLANTEAFF.

The rearrangement uses TRBV7-9 and TRBJ2-2; 14 bases fit TRBD2. In germline, CDR1 is SEHNR, CDR2 FQNEAQ (reference sequence). The V segment lost 3 bases and the J segment 6 bases; nucleotides outside the gene matches: 3. The CDR3 covers 16 residues. The CDR3 protein is CASSLGLAGEAGELFF. The DNA for the CDR3 is TGTGCCAGCAGCTTGGGACTAGCGGGAGAGGCCGGGGAGCTGTTTTTT.

The rearrangement joins TRBV4-1 to TRBJ1-1; 7 bases are shared with TRBD1. Trimming took 4 bases from V and 3 from J; bases not matched to a gene: 5. Germline V gene lookup returns CDR1 MGHRA and CDR2 YSYEKL. The CDR3 is made up of 14 amino acids. This CDR3 reads CASSPATGYTEAFF. For the CDR3, the DNA is TGCGCCAGCAGCCCGGCGACAGGGTACACTGAAGCTTTCTTT.

The rearrangement uses TRBV9 and TRBJ2-7, with D perhaps matching TRBD1 (5 bases). The CDR3 extends over 14 amino acids. The germline V and J ends were trimmed by 0 bases and 3 bases, with 10 bases remaining between them. CDR1 SGDLS and CDR2 YYNGEE come from the germline V gene. CDR3 DNA sequence: TGTGCCAGCAGCGTAGGTAGTAGGGGCTACGAGCAGTACTTC. Translation: CASSVGSRGYEQYF. Full variable domain (missing parts from reference TRBV9 and TRBJ2-7): DSGVTQTPKHLITATGQRVTLRCSPRSGDLSVYWYQQSLDQGLQFLIQYYNGEERAKGNILERFSAQQFPDLHSELNLSSLELGDSALYFCASSVGSRGYEQYFGPGTRLTVT.

This clone has only a few counts. Written as DNA, the CDR3 is TGTGCCAGCAGTGAGTATCCTGAAGCTTTCTTT. Its protein product is CASSEYPEAFF. The gene calls are TRBV2 and TRBJ1-1; D unclear. Germline CDR1 reads SNHLY; CDR2 reads FYNNEI. The CDR3 has 11 residues. Trimming stripped 3 bases from V and 6 bases from J, with 5 bases between.

The V call is TRBV27, the J call TRBJ1-1; no reliable D call. The V and J ends lost 6 bases and 10 bases respectively, with 15 bases between them. This CDR3 has 12 residues. The germline V gene has CDR1 MNHEY and CDR2 SMNVEV (reference sequence). The CDR3 DNA follows: TGTGCCAGCAGCACCGGGTCCGGCGGAGCTTTCTTT. Its protein is CASSTGSGGAFF.

This clone was found once. The chain is built from TRBV9 and TRBJ2-1; TRBD2 matches at 11 bases. The germline gives CDR1 SGDLS, CDR2 YYNGEE. This CDR3 contains 14 residues. V lost 4 bases, J lost 10 bases, and 7 bases stayed unmatched. In DNA, the CDR3 is TGTGCCAGCAGCACACGGGGACTAGCGGAAGAGCAGTTCTTC. It is translated as CASSTRGLAEEQFF.

V and J are TRBV18 and TRBJ2-4; TRBD2 might be the D (6 bases). The germline V and J ends were trimmed by 5 bases and 6 bases, with 11 bases remaining between them. Germline lookup yields CDR1 KGHSH and CDR2 LQKENI. The CDR3 is made up of 13 amino acids. This chain's CDR3 is CASSAGTGNIQYF. CDR3 nucleotides: TGTGCCAGCTCAGCGGGGACTGGAAACATTCAGTACTTC.

The chain recombines TRBV28 with TRBJ2-1; D may be TRBD2 (6 bases). Per the germline V gene, CDR1 is MDHEN and CDR2 is SYDVKM. The V gene lost 2 bases and the J gene lost 0 bases, with 14 bases spanning the gap. The CDR3 is 17 residues long. The CDR3 loop reads CASSLNLAVYSYNEQFF. CDR3 bases: TGTGCCAGCAGTTTAAATTTAGCGGTTTACTCCTACAATGAGCAGTTCTTC.

This clone was observed a single time. The chain carries TRBV13 and TRBJ2-4; the D call may be TRBD1 or TRBD2 (5 bases each). The CDR3 spans 17 residues. Germline CDR1 reads PRHDT; CDR2 reads FYEKMQ (reference sequence). Trimming pared 4 bases from V and 0 bases from J, leaving 16 bases between. Here the CDR3 reads CASSSSGTFLAKNIQYF. The CDR3 region has the DNA TGTGCCAGCAGCTCCTCCGGGACGTTCTTAGCCAAAAACATTCAGTACTTC. The whole variable domain, remainder taken from reference TRBV13 and TRBJ2-4, is AAGVIQSPRHLIKEKRETATLKCYPIPRHDTVYWYQQGPGQDPQFLISFYEKMQSDKGSIPDRFSAQQFSDYHSELNMSSLELGDSALYFCASSSSGTFLAKNIQYFGAGTRLSVL.

The chain couples TRBV5-1 to TRBJ2-7; D is perhaps TRBD1 (5 bases). Trimming took off 0 bases at V and 3 bases at J, with 13 bases between the two ends. The CDR3 is 15 residues long. Germline CDR1 SGHRS, CDR2 YFSETQ. CDR3 in DNA: TGCGCCAGCAGCTTGGCCCAGGGATCGCTCTACGAGCAGTACTTC. Translating gives CASSLAQGSLYEQYF.

In DNA form, the CDR3 reads TGTGCCAGCAGCGTCAACAGGGATTCACCCCTCCACTTT. Encoded protein: CASSVNRDSPLHF. The V gene is TRBV11-2, the J gene TRBJ1-6, with D maybe TRBD1 (6 bases). Germline-derived CDR1 and CDR2 are SGHAT and FQNNGV. V shed 5 bases and J shed 8 bases, with 10 bases lying between them. The CDR3 runs to 13 residues.

The rearrangement links TRBV11-2 to TRBJ1-6; tentative D call: TRBD1 (5 bases). The V gene lost 0 bases and the J gene lost 10 bases, with 19 bases spanning the gap. The CDR3 contains 17 residues. Germline V gene sequence: CDR1 SGHAT, CDR2 FQNNGV. CDR3: CASSLEGWGLGASPLHF. Here the CDR3 DNA reads TGTGCCAGCAGCTTAGAGGGTTGGGGACTAGGAGCCTCACCCCTCCACTTT.

The rearrangement uses TRBV19 and TRBJ2-3, with 10 bases lining up with TRBD2. The CDR3 loop spans 14 amino acids. Germline lookup yields CDR1 LNHDA and CDR2 SQIVND (reference sequence). With V trimmed by 8 bases and J by 3 bases, 5 bases remained unmatched. The CDR3 DNA reads TGTGCCAGTTCTGCAGCGGGAGGGACAGATACGCAGTATTTT. Its translation is CASSAAGGTDTQYF.

The chain uses TRBV11-3 and TRBJ2-4, with TRBD1 matching over 7 bases. Per the germline V gene, CDR1 is SGHNT and CDR2 is YENEEA. The length of the CDR3 is 14 residues. V gave up 4 bases and J gave up 3 bases; unmatched junction bases: 3. The CDR3 sequence: CASSSGTDKNIQYF. The CDR3 DNA reads as TGTGCCAGCAGCTCCGGGACAGACAAAAACATTCAGTACTTC. Drawing the rest from reference TRBV11-3 and TRBJ2-4, the complete variable domain is EAGVVQSPRYKIIEKKQPVAFWCNPISGHNTLYWYLQNLGQGPELLIRYENEEAVDDSQLPKDRFSAERLKGVDSTLKIQPAELGDSAVYLCASSSGTDKNIQYFGAGTRLSVL.

V is TRBV7-9 and J is TRBJ1-1, with TRBD1 identical over 10 bases. The junction had 3 bases not matched to a gene; V was cut back by 5 bases and J by 0 bases. The length of the CDR3 is 15 residues. Germline V CDR1 and CDR2: SEHNR, FQNEAQ (reference sequence). CDR3: CASSPGQGMNTEAFF. The CDR3 DNA reads as TGTGCCAGCAGCCCGGGACAGGGGATGAACACTGAAGCTTTCTTT.

This clone was detected only a few times. The chain combines TRBV27 with TRBJ2-7; 9 positions match TRBD2. CDR1 and CDR2 (germline): MNHEY, SMNVEV (reference sequence). Germline trimming cut 0 bases from V and 7 bases from J; bases unmatched to any gene: 7. This CDR3 is built from 15 residues. The CDR3 nucleotides read TGTGCCAGCAGTTTATCGGCGGGAGGGGCGGGGGAGCAGTACTTC. Translation gives CASSLSAGGAGEQYF.

The chain is built from TRBV7-2 and TRBJ2-1; 9 positions match TRBD1. With V trimmed by 11 bases and J by 6 bases, 11 bases remained unmatched. The CDR3 is made up of 14 amino acids. Germline-derived CDR1 and CDR2 are SGHTA and FQGNSA. CDR3 nucleotides: TGTGCCTCGCTCAGGGGGACAGGGTCCAATGAGCAGTTCTTC. Protein: CASLRGTGSNEQFF.

This clone appeared a single time. The chain couples TRBV14 to TRBJ2-5; the D is unclear. The CDR3 has 17 amino acids. Per germline, CDR1 SGHDN and CDR2 FVKESK. Between the trimmed V and J ends, which lost 0 bases and 5 bases, there was a span of 19 bases. This CDR3 is CASSQEPFGRPSETQYF. DNA for the CDR3: TGTGCCAGCAGCCAAGAACCGTTCGGAAGGCCCTCGGAGACCCAGTACTTC.